The source of this T cell receptor (beta chain) is a study of CD8+ T cells in alopecia areata. Study-wide findings and caveats: Alphabeta T cells residing in normal skin are also sequenced in scalp samples. Elevated clonality characterized lesional scalp relative to normal scalp, particularly in alopecia totalis/universalis.

V dropped 3 bases and J dropped 1 base, with 4 bases sitting between them. Germline values: CDR1 MRHNA, CDR2 SNTAGT. The CDR3 spans 12 residues. Regarding this clone: What it binds is unknown.

Alopecia areata patients gave lesional scalp punch biopsies and peripheral blood samples. RNA was isolated and reverse transcribed to cDNA, the sequencing template. The assay was immunoSEQ multiplex PCR, and TCRdb's table has in-frame clones only and misses some. The sample yields around 35,000 clones, approximately 52% seen once. The sequence came from a human donor with alopecia areata. The specimen was NKG2D-high CD8+ T cells sorted from blood. The chain uses TRBV6-4 and TRBJ2-7, with D hard to call. Here the CDR3 DNA reads TGTGCCAGCAGTGATCTTTCCTACGAGCAGTACTTC. Protein product: CASSDLSYEQYF.